This TCR beta chain was sequenced during a study of shared clonotypes between healthy human individuals. Study-level results: Researchers sampled blood only, noting tissue repertoires likely differ. Sorted-subset sequencing was shown by rarefaction to be incomplete despite large depth. Richness estimates generally favored naive over memory subsets.

Concerning this clone: The antigen remains undetermined. Different DNA sequences within this sample yield the same CDR3.

Positively selected for CCR7, the CD45RO-negative cells used as naive CD8 cells excluded terminally differentiated effector memory CD45RA+ cells. The V and J ends lost 2 bases and 3 bases, in that order; junction bases with no gene match: 0. Germline values: CDR1 SEHNR, CDR2 FQNEAQ (reference sequence). The CDR3 length is 14 residues. It was at deep level that the assay was run. TCRdb's table, derived via immunoSEQ multiplex PCR, lists solely in-frame clones and lacks some. In the table there are about 2.1 million clones, 93% of which are singletons. This sequence originates from a man between 18 and 29 years old in good health. Some clones in this sample may be carry-over from other donors' samples. Sequenced material: naive CD8+ T cells from PBMCs. This chain connects TRBV7-9 to TRBJ2-1, with 8 bases identical to TRBD2. The CDR3 region is CASSLSGSYNEQFF. The CDR3 DNA follows: TGTGCCAGCAGCTTAAGCGGGAGCTACAATGAGCAGTTCTTC.